This passage covers 5 T cell receptor beta chains from one sample sequenced in a study of blood T cell repertoires in COVID-19. Only in-frame clones appear in the TCRdb table, and some are missing; sequencing was by immunoSEQ multiplex PCR. The sample carries approximately 170,000 clones, about 88% recorded once. The sequenced sample consisted of PBMCs or T cells enriched from blood (not recorded which). Receptor source: a woman between 18 and 30 years old who had recovered from COVID-19.

The chain is built from TRBV28 and TRBJ2-1; 14 nucleotides align to TRBD2. Germline loops: CDR1 MDHEN, CDR2 SYDVKM. This CDR3 spans 18 amino acids. With 2 bases clipped from V and 9 bases from J, the junction kept 12 bases outside the gene matches. DNA of the CDR3: TGTGCCAGCAGTTTACCGCTAATAGGACTAGCGGGAGGTCCTGAGCAGTTCTTC. Protein product: CASSLPLIGLAGGPEQFF.

V gene TRBV5-1 combines with J gene TRBJ2-3, with 9 bases aligning to TRBD2. The germline V gene encodes CDR1 SGHRS and CDR2 YFSETQ. The J segment lost 4 bases and the V segment lost 0 bases, leaving 6 bases of the junction unmatched. This CDR3 is built from 16 residues. The CDR3 loop is CASSLVELAGSDTQYF. The CDR3 bases are TGCGCCAGCAGCTTGGTGGAGCTAGCGGGATCAGATACGCAGTATTTT.

The chain recombines TRBV19 with TRBJ1-1; TRBD1 matches at 10 bases. V lost 4 bases and J lost 3; bases outside the gene matches: 2. Germline values: CDR1 LNHDA, CDR2 SQIVND (reference sequence). The CDR3 totals 14 residues. The CDR3 loop reads CASSTGQGDTEAFF. DNA of the CDR3: TGTGCCAGTAGTACCGGACAGGGGGACACTGAAGCTTTCTTT.

The V and J genes are TRBV9 and TRBJ2-1, with TRBD2 as a possible D gene (7 bases). CDR1 and CDR2 (germline): SGDLS, YYNGEE. The CDR3 loop spans 14 amino acids. Trimming removed 0 bases at V and 7 bases at J, with 11 bases between. This CDR3 is CASSVEGGRNEQFF. For the CDR3, the DNA is TGTGCCAGCAGCGTAGAGGGGGGGCGGAATGAGCAGTTCTTC. Complete variable domain (other parts from reference TRBV9 and TRBJ2-1): DSGVTQTPKHLITATGQRVTLRCSPRSGDLSVYWYQQSLDQGLQFLIQYYNGEERAKGNILERFSAQQFPDLHSELNLSSLELGDSALYFCASSVEGGRNEQFFGPGTRLTVL.

The chain employs TRBV5-1 and TRBJ2-7, with 7 bases fitting TRBD1. V lost 4 bases, J lost 0 bases, and 13 bases stayed unmatched. The germline CDR1 and CDR2 sequences are SGHRS and YFSETQ. The CDR3 has 17 residues. The CDR3 DNA reads as TGCGCCAGCAGCGTCGCCTTTACAGGGGTGAGCTCCTACGAGCAGTACTTC. This sequence encodes CASSVAFTGVSSYEQYF.